A selection of T cell receptor beta chains follows, all from one sample in a study of early T cells in non-severe SARS-CoV-2 infection. TCRdb analysed the 5' RACE reads with MiXCR anew, one entry per CDR3 protein. The sample lists tens of thousands of distinct CDR3 sequences, approximately 7.2% occurring once. This specimen consisted of whole blood, obtained at baseline. These receptors originate from an adult who was a healthcare worker with PCR-confirmed SARS-CoV-2 infection or an uninfected control (not recorded which). Both conserved end residues are part of each CDR3. A D gene is named only where the DNA matches it firmly. Some rows have no size entry. The others give once, few or many, or a class for an expanded clone.

len	d_gene	v_gene	j_gene	abundance	CDR3aa	CDR3nt
13	NA	TRBV6-1	TRBJ2-1	few	CASRDISYNEQFF	TGTGCCAGCAGAGATATTTCCTACAATGAGCAGTTCTTC
15	TRBD1	TRBV5-1	TRBJ2-3	many	CASSSGQEGTDTQYF	TGCGCCAGCAGCTCGGGACAGGAAGGCACAGATACGCAGTATTTT
13	NA	TRBV7-3	TRBJ2-3	many	CASNRDLGDTQYF	TGTGCCAGCAACCGCGACCTTGGAGATACGCAGTATTTT
16	TRBD1	TRBV4-3	TRBJ2-7	few	CASSQDPGTGSDEQYF	TGCGCCAGCAGCCAAGATCCCGGGACAGGGAGCGACGAGCAGTACTTC
20	TRBD2	TRBV4-3	TRBJ2-1	many	CASSRYATSGGTSSYNEQFF	TGCGCCAGCAGCCGGTACGCGACTAGCGGGGGTACGAGCTCCTACAATGAGCAGTTCTTC
16	NA	TRBV7-9	TRBJ1-3	NA	CASSQSVGISGNTIYF	TGTGCCAGCAGCCAAAGCGTCGGTATCTCTGGAAACACCATATATTTT
14	TRBD2	TRBV10-2	TRBJ2-2	many	CAAGPSGDTGELFF	TGCGCCGCTGGGCCTAGCGGGGACACCGGGGAGCTGTTTTTT
15	TRBD1	TRBV30	TRBJ1-2	NA	CAWSGRQGRHYGYTF	TGTGCCTGGAGTGGAAGACAGGGTCGACACTATGGCTACACCTTC
13	NA	TRBV6-1	TRBJ1-5	NA	CASSFQPNQPQHF	TGTGCCAGCAGTTTCCAACCGAATCAGCCCCAGCATTTT
19	NA	TRBV11-2	TRBJ2-6	few	CASSLPNLAPSSGANVLTF	TGTGCCAGCAGCTTACCTAACCTGGCCCCCTCCTCTGGGGCCAACGTCCTGACTTTC
14	TRBD1	TRBV12-3/TRBV12-4	TRBJ1-1	few	CASVRGQGNLVAFF	TGTGCCAGCGTTAGGGGACAGGGAAACTTGGTAGCTTTCTTT
16	NA	TRBV5-6	TRBJ1-1	many	CASSLEPWTANTEAFF	TGTGCCAGCAGCTTAGAACCCTGGACGGCGAACACTGAAGCTTTCTTT
15	TRBD1	TRBV5-6	TRBJ2-3	many	CASRQDRVGTDTQYF	TGTGCCAGCAGACAAGACAGGGTGGGGACAGATACGCAGTATTTT
14	TRBD1	TRBV12-5	TRBJ2-7	NA	CASGLQTGPYEQYF	TGTGCTAGTGGCCTTCAGACAGGGCCCTACGAGCAGTACTTC
14	NA	TRBV12-5	TRBJ1-6	few	CASGPGYPNSPLHF	TGTGCTAGTGGTCCCGGGTACCCTAATTCACCCCTCCACTTT
15	NA	TRBV10-3	TRBJ2-7	NA	CAISGGWEWSYEQYF	TGTGCCATCAGTGGGGGGTGGGAATGGTCCTACGAGCAGTACTTC
16	TRBD1	TRBV7-6	TRBJ2-3	many	CASSPNLGQGGGTQYF	TGTGCCAGCAGCCCGAACCTGGGACAGGGCGGGGGTACGCAGTATTTT
15	NA	TRBV4-3	TRBJ1-5	NA	CASSQALGFNQPQHF	TGCGCCAGCAGCCAAGCGTTAGGGTTTAATCAGCCCCAGCATTTT
13	NA	TRBV11-2	TRBJ1-6	NA	CASSSSRRSPLHF	TGTGCCAGCAGCAGCTCTCGTAGGTCACCCCTCCACTTT
13	NA	TRBV6-1	TRBJ1-5	many	CASLAENNQPQHF	TGTGCCAGCTTAGCAGAGAACAATCAGCCCCAGCATTTT
14	NA	TRBV20-1	TRBJ2-7	few	CSAPLAGSSYEQYF	TGCAGTGCCCCTTTGGCGGGGAGCTCCTACGAGCAGTACTTC
14	NA	TRBV20-1	TRBJ1-2	NA	CSARGQFTNYGYTF	TGCAGTGCTAGAGGACAGTTTACTAACTATGGCTACACCTTC
13	NA	TRBV28	TRBJ1-1	NA	CASTLRDHTEAFF	TGTGCCAGCACCCTGAGGGATCACACTGAAGCTTTCTTT
16	TRBD2	TRBV20-1	TRBJ2-2	NA	CSARDGLAGDTGELFF	TGCAGTGCTAGAGATGGACTAGCGGGGGACACCGGGGAGCTGTTTTTT
15	TRBD1	TRBV30	TRBJ2-4	many	CAWSLDRGPKNIQYF	TGTGCCTGGAGTTTGGACAGGGGGCCTAAAAACATTCAGTACTTC
12	TRBD1	TRBV6-2/TRBV6-3	TRBJ1-2	many	CASRSRGHGYTF	TGTGCCAGCAGAAGCAGGGGGCATGGCTACACCTTC
15	TRBD1	TRBV6-6	TRBJ2-1	many	CASRQRQGADNEQFF	TGTGCCAGCAGACAAAGACAGGGGGCGGACAATGAGCAGTTCTTC
15	TRBD2	TRBV7-2	TRBJ2-3	many	CASSLSGSNRGTQYF	TGTGCCAGCAGCTTAAGCGGGAGCAACCGGGGTACGCAGTATTTT
13	NA	TRBV3-1	TRBJ1-1	NA	CASSQGPRTEAFF	TGTGCCAGCAGCCAAGGCCCTAGGACTGAAGCTTTCTTT